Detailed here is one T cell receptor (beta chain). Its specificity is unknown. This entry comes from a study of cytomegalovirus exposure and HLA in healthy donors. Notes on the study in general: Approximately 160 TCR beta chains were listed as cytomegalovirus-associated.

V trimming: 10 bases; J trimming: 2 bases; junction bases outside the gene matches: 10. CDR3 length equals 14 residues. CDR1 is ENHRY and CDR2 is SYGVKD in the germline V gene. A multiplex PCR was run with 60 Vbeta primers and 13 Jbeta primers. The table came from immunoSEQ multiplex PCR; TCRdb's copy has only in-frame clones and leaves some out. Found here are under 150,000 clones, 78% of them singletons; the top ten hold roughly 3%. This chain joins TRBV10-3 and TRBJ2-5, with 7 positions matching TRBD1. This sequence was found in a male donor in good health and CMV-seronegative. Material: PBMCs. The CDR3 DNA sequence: TGTGCCACCAGGGGACAGAACCTACAAGAGACCCAGTACTTC. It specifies CATRGQNLQETQYF.